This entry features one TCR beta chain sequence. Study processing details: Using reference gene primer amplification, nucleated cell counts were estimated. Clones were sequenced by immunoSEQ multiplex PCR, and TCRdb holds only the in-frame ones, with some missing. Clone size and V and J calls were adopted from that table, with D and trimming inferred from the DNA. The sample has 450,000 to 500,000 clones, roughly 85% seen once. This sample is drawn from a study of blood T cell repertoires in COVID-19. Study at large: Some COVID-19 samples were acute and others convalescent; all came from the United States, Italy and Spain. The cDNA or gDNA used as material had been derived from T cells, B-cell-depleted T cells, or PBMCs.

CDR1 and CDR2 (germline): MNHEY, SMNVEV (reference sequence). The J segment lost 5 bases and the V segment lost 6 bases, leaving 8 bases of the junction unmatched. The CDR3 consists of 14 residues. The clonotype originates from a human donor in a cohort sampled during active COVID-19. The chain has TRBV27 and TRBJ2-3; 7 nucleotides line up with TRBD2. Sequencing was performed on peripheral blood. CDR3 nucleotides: TGTGCCAGCAGACCCTTTGGGGGGGGAGATACGCAGTATTTT. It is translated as CASRPFGGGDTQYF.